This paragraph reports one T cell receptor (beta chain). Clones were read by immunoSEQ multiplex PCR, and TCRdb kept only the in-frame ones, dropping some. The repertoire has 150,000 to 200,000 clones, around 95% of them found once; the top ten carry about 8.5%. This entry belongs to a study of control samples from healthy donors and cancer patients. The CDR3 loop spans 14 amino acids. Trimming removed 8 bases at V and 6 bases at J, with 20 bases between. Germline CDR1 reads ENHRY; CDR2 reads SYGVKD. The chain is built from TRBV10-3 and TRBJ2-7; D may be TRBD2 (5 bases). Sequenced sample: blood. This TCR was recovered from a woman in her thirties or forties in good health. The CDR3 DNA is TGTGCCATCGCATCTAGAGCGGAAGGGAGCGAGCAGTACTTC. Protein sequence: CAIASRAEGSEQYF.